This TCR beta chain emerged from a study of patients and donors after allogeneic stem cell transplantation. This clonotype has a count of ten or more. TCRdb independently ran MiXCR on the RT-PCR reads; one entry per CDR3 protein. The data hold about 410,000 distinct CDR3 sequences, with roughly 16% observed a single time. The CDR3 contains 14 residues. Germline values: CDR1 SGHRS, CDR2 YFSETQ. J lost 5 bases, V lost 2 bases, and 4 bases had no gene match. The clonotype was recovered from a human donor who was either an allogeneic HSCT recipient or a stem cell or donor lymphocyte infusion donor (not recorded which). It is not recorded whose cells these are; they may come from a transplant donor. V is TRBV5-1 and J is TRBJ1-1; 9 bases agree with TRBD1. The specimen was blood, either unsorted or a sorted T cell fraction (not recorded which). The CDR3 bases are TGCGCCAGCAGCTTTACAGGGGGCCGGACTGAAGCTTTCTTT. Translated, it gives CASSFTGGRTEAFF.